These 28 T cell receptor beta chains share one sample of origin, sequenced in a study of tumor-infiltrating lymphocytes in primary liver carcinoma. The template, approximately 500 ng total RNA, yielded TCR beta cDNA made with a constant-region primer. Libraries covering TCR beta were generated through three nested multiplex PCR rounds (using a slightly modified ARM-PCR). Researchers ran the first two PCR rounds for around 10 cycles each with TRBV1-TRBV30 forward primers and a C-beta reverse primer. TCRdb fed the multiplex PCR reads into MiXCR, producing one record per CDR3 protein. The repertoire holds around 79,000 distinct CDR3 sequences, with under 75% as singletons. RNA and DNA were co-extracted from approximately 20-30 mg of unsorted bulk tissue. The sequencing sample was made of tumor-adjacent normal liver tissue. The source of these receptors is a man between 40 and 49 years old with primary liver carcinoma and hepatitis B virus infection.

This chain links TRBV5-5 with TRBJ1-1; D unresolved. The CDR3 has 13 amino acids. Deletions cut 2 bases from V and 4 bases from J, with 9 bases between. Germline V gene sequence: CDR1 SGHKS, CDR2 YYEKEE (reference sequence). This CDR3 reads CASSLDMVTEAFF. DNA of the CDR3: TGTGCCAGCAGCTTAGACATGGTCACTGAAGCTTTCTTT.

This clonotype occurred a few times. The CDR3 DNA reads TGTGCCAGCAGTGCCTCGACAGGCCTGGGGGGCTACACCTTC. The encoded protein is CASSASTGLGGYTF. The V gene is TRBV6-2 or TRBV6-3, the J gene TRBJ1-2; D is possibly TRBD1 (6 bases). The CDR3 length is 14 residues. Germline values: CDR1 MNHEY, CDR2 SVGEGT. Trimming cost V 5 bases and J 8 bases, with 18 bases left between them.

With respect to this clonotype: Because the CDR3's place on the DNA is in doubt, the DNA is left out and the CDR3 is given as listed by TCRdb. The chain links TRBV6-2 or TRBV6-3 to TRBJ1-5; the table's D call, TRBD1, was not checked against the DNA. Germline CDR1 and CDR2: MNHEY and SVGEGT. The CDR3 is 16 residues long, counting both termini. The CDR3 sequence is CASSPSVGIGNQPHYF.

In regard to this clonotype: The CDR3 ends on some other residue instead of the conserved phenylalanine or tryptophan, so this is likely a read error. The rearrangement joins TRBV28 to TRBJ2-7, with 11 nucleotides matching TRBD1. The CDR3 contains 15 residues. CDR1 is MDHEN, CDR2 SYDVKM, per germline. The DNA of the CDR3 is TGTACCAGCGGTAAGGGGACAGGGGGGCCCTACGAGCAGTACTCC. It is translated as CTSGKGTGGPYEQYS.

This clonotype was counted between two and nine times. Since the CDR3 does not end with the conserved phenylalanine or tryptophan, this likely comes from a read error. The chain combines TRBV11-2 with TRBJ2-3, with unresolved D. The V and J ends lost 2 bases and 2 bases respectively, with 8 bases between them. The CDR3 length is 14 residues. Germline CDR1 is SGHAT and CDR2 is FQNNGV. The CDR3 loop is CASSLHANTDTQYL. The CDR3 DNA reads TGTGCCAGCAGCTTACATGCTAACACAGATACGCAGTATCTT.

Worth noting for this clonotype: Relative to the germline gene, one junction end is altered; a read error may explain this. The genes are TRBV4-2 and TRBJ2-2; D could derive from TRBD1 or TRBD2 (5 bases each). Germline V lookup: CDR1 LGHNA, CDR2 YNFKEQ. This CDR3 has 15 residues. CDR3 sequence: CGSSQSRGTTGELFF. The CDR3 DNA reads TGTGGCAGCAGCCAAAGCCGGGGCACAACCGGGGAGCTGTTTTTT.

Comments on this clonotype: The conserved closing phenylalanine or tryptophan is absent in this CDR3, likely reflecting a read error. The chain combines TRBV4-2 with TRBJ2-7, with 9 bases fitting TRBD2. The CDR3 totals 16 residues. Trimming at V came to 0 bases and at J to 0 bases, leaving 3 bases not matched to a gene. CDR1 and CDR2 (germline): LGHNA, YNFKEQ. CDR3 sequence reads: CASSQDIAGVSYEQYL. DNA of the CDR3: TGTGCCAGCAGCCAAGATATAGCGGGAGTCTCCTACGAGCAGTACTTG.

As for this clonotype: The junction departs from germline at one end; a sequencing error may be responsible. The chain is built from TRBV4-1 and TRBJ2-7, with 10 bases fitting TRBD1. The CDR3 has 16 residues. CDR1 is MGHRA and CDR2 is YSYEKL in the germline V gene. CDR3 in amino acids: CASSQEPSGQGYEQYF. CDR3 bases: TGCGCCAGCAGCCAAGAACCATCGGGACAGGGGTACGAGCAATACTTC.

On this clonotype itself: One end of the junction is discordant with germline, which a read error may explain. The chain joins TRBV6-5 to TRBJ2-2, with D possibly being TRBD1 (5 bases). The germline CDR1 and CDR2 sequences are MNHEY and SVGAGI. The CDR3 contains 13 residues. CDR3 sequence: CASCYQDIGELFF. The CDR3 nucleotides read TGTGCCAGCTGTTACCAGGACATCGGGGAGCTGTTTTTT.

As for this clonotype: A single base separates this from a much larger clone, so it may be a read error. The chain employs TRBV28 and TRBJ2-3; 7 bases match TRBD2. The CDR3 runs 15 residues. The ends lost 6 bases at V and 10 bases at J; junction bases unmatched: 16. Germline CDR1 reads MDHEN; CDR2 reads SYDVKM. CDR3 loop: CASSPAGARGNAQYF. CDR3 sequence (DNA): TGTGCCAGCAGCCCGGCGGGAGCCCGGGGGAATGCGCAGTATTTT.

This clonotype was seen a few times. This may arise from a read error, as a much more abundant clone is one base away. The chain carries TRBV11-1 and TRBJ2-1, with 14 bases that match TRBD2. Germline values: CDR1 SGHAT, CDR2 FQDESV (reference sequence). This CDR3 has 16 amino acids. CDR3 DNA sequence: TGTGCCAGCAGCCCCCGGGGACTAGCGGGAGTCGGGGAGCAGCTCTTC. Translated: CASSPRGLAGVGEQLF.

Note on this clonotype: This is likely a read error, given that the CDR3 carries no conserved phenylalanine or tryptophan at its end. Because the CDR3's place on the DNA is in doubt, the DNA is left out and the CDR3 is given as listed by TCRdb. The chain combines TRBV11-2 with TRBJ2-7. Germline lookup yields CDR1 SGHAT and CDR2 FQNNGV. Termini included, the CDR3 measures 13 amino acids. CDR3 sequence reads: CASSFNSTYEQYS.

This clonotype appeared many times. The chain carries TRBV5-1 and TRBJ2-1; 8 bases map to TRBD2. The CDR3 totals 19 residues. Germline CDR1 is SGHRS and CDR2 is YFSETQ. V dropped 4 bases and J dropped 7; count of bases not matched to a gene: 22. The CDR3 DNA reads as TGCGCCAGCAGCCCCCCTTACTTTGGAGCGGGAGTTCGTGGGAATGAGCAGTTCTTC. Its translation: CASSPPYFGAGVRGNEQFF. Variable domain in full (rest from reference TRBV5-1 and TRBJ2-1): KAGVTQTPRYLIKTRGQQVTLSCSPISGHRSVSWYQQTPGQGLQFLFEYFSETQRNKGNFPGRFSGRQFSNSRSEMNVSTLELGDSALYLCASSPPYFGAGVRGNEQFFGPGTRLTVL.

As for this clonotype: The junction shows a germline mismatch at one end, possibly a read error. This chain joins TRBV11-1 and TRBJ2-1; no clear D. CDR3 length: 13 residues. The V gene's germline CDR1 is SGHAT and CDR2 FQDESV (reference sequence). In DNA form, the CDR3 reads TGTGCCAGCAGATTAGGCCGGGTAAATGAGCAGTTCTTC. Amino acid sequence: CASRLGRVNEQFF.

This clonotype was detected ten times or more. The V gene is TRBV10-3, the J gene TRBJ2-7; possible D gene TRBD1, 5 bases. This CDR3 is built from 15 residues. Germline loops: CDR1 ENHRY, CDR2 SYGVKD. Trimming took 6 bases from V and 7 from J, leaving 22 bases between them. In DNA form, the CDR3 reads TGTGCCATCAGAGACAGTTCCTTGGGGCCCGGTGAGCAGTACTTC. This translates into CAIRDSSLGPGEQYF.

V gene TRBV4-2 combines with J gene TRBJ2-7, with TRBD2 identical over 8 bases. CDR1 LGHNA and CDR2 YNFKEQ come from the germline V gene. The CDR3 spans 16 residues. Trimming removed 1 base from V and 7 bases from J; junction bases left unmatched: 12. This CDR3 is CASSQAVSGVSYEQYF. CDR3 coding DNA: TGTGCCAGCAGCCAAGCGGTTAGCGGGGTTTCTTATGAGCAGTACTTC.

This clonotype was found many times. V is TRBV5-4 and J is TRBJ2-3, with TRBD2 identical over 13 bases. Germline CDR1 SGHNT, CDR2 YYREEE (reference sequence). With V trimmed by 5 bases and J by 3 bases, 12 bases remained unmatched. The CDR3 spans 18 residues. Here the CDR3 reads CASSHYNGLAGVTDTQYF. The CDR3 nucleotides are TGTGCCAGCAGTCACTATAACGGACTAGCGGGAGTGACAGATACGCAGTATTTT.

Note on this clonotype: A read error is possible here, since a much larger clone lies one base away. The chain uses TRBV29-1 and TRBJ2-1; possible D gene TRBD2, 5 bases. Germline V gene data show CDR1 as SQVTM and CDR2 as ANQGSEA. V lost 4 bases and J lost 9, with 13 bases in between. The CDR3 is 12 amino acids. CDR3 in amino acids: CSVGFRGSEQFF. The DNA of the CDR3 is TGCAGCGTTGGATTCCGGGGAAGTGAGCAGTTCTTC.

Details on this clonotype: Its ends do not fully match the called genes, so a read error is possible. The V gene is TRBV11-2, the J gene TRBJ2-1, with D perhaps matching TRBD2 (5 bases). Germline CDR1 and CDR2: SGHAT and FQNNGV. This CDR3 region has 14 residues. The CDR3 DNA reads TGTGGCAGCGGTGATGGCGGCTACTACAATGTGCAGTTCTTC. Protein: CGSGDGGYYNVQFF.

Worth noting for this clonotype: One end of the junction does not line up with germline, which may come from a read error. The V and J genes are TRBV4-2 and TRBJ2-7; 9 nucleotides line up with TRBD2. The CDR3 totals 18 residues. CDR1 is LGHNA, CDR2 YNFKEQ, per germline. CDR3 residues: CVSSQAGAGAGGTYEQYF. CDR3 DNA sequence: TGTGTCAGCAGCCAAGCTGGCGCTGGAGCGGGAGGAACCTACGAGCAGTACTTC.

This clonotype has just one count. Sequence at one end of the junction differs from germline and may be a read error. The rearrangement uses TRBV11-2 and TRBJ2-1, with D perhaps being TRBD1 or TRBD2 (7 bases each). This CDR3 comprises 14 residues. Germline lookup yields CDR1 SGHAT and CDR2 FQNNGV. CDR3 sequence reads: CANSNRGGYKEQFF. CDR3 nucleotides: TGTGCCAACAGCAACAGGGGAGGGTATAAAGAGCAGTTCTTC.

The J gene is TRBJ2-3, the V gene TRBV24-1; D call uncertain. With 3 bases removed from V and 6 bases from J, the gap between germline ends came to 12 bases. The CDR3 loop spans 14 amino acids. Germline V lookup: CDR1 KGHDR, CDR2 SFDVKD. The CDR3 protein is CATSDNRGVDTQYF. The CDR3 region has the DNA TGTGCCACCAGTGATAACCGTGGTGTGGATACGCAGTATTTT.

A single count supports this clonotype. A read error may produce the germline difference seen at one junction end. This chain connects TRBV6-1 to TRBJ2-1; TRBD2 aligns across 16 bases. The CDR3 contains 19 residues. Germline V gene lookup returns CDR1 MNHNS and CDR2 SASEGT. CDR3 sequence: CASSPRTGPGLAGGNERFF. As DNA, the CDR3 is TGTGCCAGCAGTCCACGTACAGGGCCGGGACTAGCGGGAGGGAATGAGCGGTTCTTC.

Of note for this clonotype: It is likely a read error, because the conserved phenylalanine at the end of the CDR3 is missing. J is TRBJ1-2 and V is TRBV11-2; D remains unclear. CDR1 and CDR2 (germline): SGHAT, FQNNGV. The CDR3 is 15 amino acids. The CDR3: CVSSGLRIARYGYTV. CDR3 bases: TGTGTCAGCAGCGGGTTAAGGATAGCGCGCTATGGCTACACCGTC.

This clonotype was seen many times. The chain is built from TRBV6-5 and TRBJ1-2; 9 bases are shared with TRBD1. Trimming removed 2 bases from V and 4 bases from J; junction bases left unmatched: 8. The V gene's germline CDR1 is MNHEY and CDR2 SVGAGI. CDR3 size: 16 residues. As DNA, the CDR3 is TGTGCCAGCAGTTACCGACGACAGGGGGTTAGCTATGGCTACACCTTC. It encodes CASSYRRQGVSYGYTF.

Regarding this clonotype: An end of the junction does not agree with germline; a read error may underlie this. J is TRBJ2-3 and V is TRBV29-1, with D possibly TRBD2 on 6 matching bases. Germline V gene data show CDR1 as SQVTM and CDR2 as ANQGSEA. This CDR3 contains 15 residues. CDR3 protein: CGVGRLDYSTDTQYF. The CDR3 coding sequence is TGCGGCGTCGGACGACTAGACTATAGCACAGATACGCAGTATTTT.

The V call is TRBV11-2, the J call TRBJ2-7; D gene uncertain. Germline CDR1 and CDR2: SGHAT and FQNNGV. Trimming shortened V by 7 bases and J by 0 bases, and 13 bases separated the two germline ends. CDR3 length: 14 residues. The CDR3, as DNA: TGTGCCAGCAACTCTAATACGAACTCCTACGAGCAGTACTTC. It specifies CASNSNTNSYEQYF.

The chain has TRBV5-4 and TRBJ2-7; tentatively, D is TRBD1 (6 bases). The CDR3 has 14 amino acids. The germline CDR1 and CDR2 sequences are SGHNT and YYREEE (reference sequence). Written as DNA, the CDR3 is TGTTTCAGCAGCCTCGGACCAGGGGTGTACGAGCAGTACTTC. It translates to CFSSLGPGVYEQYF.